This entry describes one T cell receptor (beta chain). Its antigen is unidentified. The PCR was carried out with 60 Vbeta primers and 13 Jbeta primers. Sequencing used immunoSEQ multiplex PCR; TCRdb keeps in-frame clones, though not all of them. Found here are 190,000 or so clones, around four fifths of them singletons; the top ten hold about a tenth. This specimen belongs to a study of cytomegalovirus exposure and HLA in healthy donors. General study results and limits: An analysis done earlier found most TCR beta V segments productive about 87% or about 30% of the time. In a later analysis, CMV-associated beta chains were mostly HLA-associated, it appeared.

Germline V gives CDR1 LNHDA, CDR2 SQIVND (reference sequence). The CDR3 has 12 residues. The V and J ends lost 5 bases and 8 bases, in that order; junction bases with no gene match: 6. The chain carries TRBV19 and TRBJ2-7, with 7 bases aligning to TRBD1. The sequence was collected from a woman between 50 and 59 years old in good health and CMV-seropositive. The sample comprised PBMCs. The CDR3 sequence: CASSAHRGKQYF. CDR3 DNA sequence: TGTGCCAGTAGTGCTCACAGGGGAAAGCAGTACTTC. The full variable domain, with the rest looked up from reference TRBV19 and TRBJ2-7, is DGGITQSPKYLFRKEGQNVTLSCEQNLNHDAMYWYRQDPGQGLRLIYYSQIVNDFQKGDIAEGYSVSREKKESFPLTVTSAQKNPTAFYLCASSAHRGKQYFGPGTRLTVT.